This T cell receptor beta chain was identified during a study of T-cell memory formation after mild COVID-19. About the research overall: Clusters were largely donor specific.

This clonotype came up a few times. Trimming stripped 0 bases from V and 6 bases from J, with 6 bases between. CDR1 and CDR2 from the germline V gene are SGDLS and YYNGEE. This CDR3 has 13 residues. From the 5' RACE reads, TCRdb called clonotypes with MiXCR, one entry per CDR3 protein. Of roughly 340,000 distinct CDR3 sequences listed, more than 15% are singletons. The sequenced material came from PBMCs or a T cell subset sorted from them (not recorded which). The receptor was isolated from a man between 18 and 35 years old who had mild COVID-19 (a few samples of this study predate the infection). Cell type and time point are not known. The chain links TRBV9 to TRBJ2-2; D call uncertain. As DNA, the CDR3 is TGTGCCAGCAGCGTAGAAGCCCCCGGGGAGCTGTTTTTT. Translated: CASSVEAPGELFF.